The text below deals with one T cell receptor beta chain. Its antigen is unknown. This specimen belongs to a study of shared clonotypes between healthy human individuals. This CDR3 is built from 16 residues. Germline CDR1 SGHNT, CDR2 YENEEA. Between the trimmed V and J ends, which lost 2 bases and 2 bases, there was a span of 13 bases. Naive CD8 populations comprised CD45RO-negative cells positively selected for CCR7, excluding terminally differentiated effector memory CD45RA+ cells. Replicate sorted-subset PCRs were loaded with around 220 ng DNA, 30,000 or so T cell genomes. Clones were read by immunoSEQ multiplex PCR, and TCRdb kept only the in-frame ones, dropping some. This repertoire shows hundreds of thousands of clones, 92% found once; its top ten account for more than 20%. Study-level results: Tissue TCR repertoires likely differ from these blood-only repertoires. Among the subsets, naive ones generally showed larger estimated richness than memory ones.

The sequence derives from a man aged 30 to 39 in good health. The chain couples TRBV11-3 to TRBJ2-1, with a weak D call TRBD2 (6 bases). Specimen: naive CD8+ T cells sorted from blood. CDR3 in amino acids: CASSLRREFAYNEQFF. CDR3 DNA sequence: TGTGCCAGCAGCTTACGCCGGGAGTTCGCCTACAATGAGCAGTTCTTC. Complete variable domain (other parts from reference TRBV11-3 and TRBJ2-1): EAGVVQSPRYKIIEKKQPVAFWCNPISGHNTLYWYLQNLGQGPELLIRYENEEAVDDSQLPKDRFSAERLKGVDSTLKIQPAELGDSAVYLCASSLRREFAYNEQFFGPGTRLTVL.